The entry below gives a single TCR beta chain sequence along with its context. Its cognate antigen has yet to be identified. No qualities accompany the bases; no much larger clone lies one base away. No immune events such as infections were documented for the healthy donors during the collection period. Blood repertoires from healthy donors were used as a training cohort for calibrating time-dependent variance in a beta-binomial model of differential abundance of T-cell clones. The training cohort comprised about ten healthy donors, 3 female and 7 male. On average the donors were 43 years old, and their ages spanned roughly 29 to 64 years. Whole blood from each healthy donor was obtained from a commercial supplier and was collected at three time points about two weeks apart. For immunosequencing, genomic DNA was extracted from whole blood that had not been sorted. The immunoSEQ Assay, which uses bias-controlled multiplex PCR amplification of genomic DNA, was used to profile TCRbeta CDR3 regions. The study's processing was this. The absolute abundance of each unique TCRbeta CDR3 region was quantified after sequences were collapsed and filtered. Differential abundance was tested with two models: a binomial (Fisher-equivalent) model and a beta-binomial model that adds time-dependent variance fitted from healthy donors. Clones with fewer than 5 combined templates were removed, and differential abundance was called for clones with a Benjamini-Hochberg FDR below 0.01. Using the form v = (b*log(k)+a)^2, the beta-binomial variance was modeled as a function of the total template count across the two samples. TCRdb mirrors the immuneACCESS table, restricted to in-frame sequences. Some clones are absent from its copies; in checked studies, under half trace to an unresolved V gene, and the reason for the others is unknown. That table is the source of V, J and clone size, and D and trimming were worked out from the DNA. The sample has under 110,000 clones on record, around 90% of them singletons. Of the sample, about 17% falls within the top ten clones.

The entry originates in a study of identifying expanded T cells in peripheral blood (dated by TCRdb to between 2017 and 2020). About the investigation overall: Separate aliquots of the same genomic DNA pool were sequenced to produce technical replicates, and four replicates were compared in pairs.

The investigation overall reported the following: In all healthy donors, the variance in clone template counts between samples taken roughly 14 days apart rose significantly as total template count increased. Across all healthy-donor time intervals, the beta-binomial model significantly cut both the number of clones called differentially abundant and the false-positive rate. The authors expected that over much longer intervals, such as months to years, biological variance in healthy repertoires might increase even further. The binomial model flagged about 1.3 differentially abundant clones between technical replicates but around 16 over roughly 2 weeks and approximately 18 over around 4 weeks.

V sheds 0 bases and J sheds 1 base, leaving 3 bases between their ends. Spanning cysteine to phenylalanine, the CDR3 consists of 13 amino acids. Of all the DNA, just the CDR3 is kept, 39 bases in frame from base 1. For CDR1 and CDR2, the germline V gene lists ENHRY and SYGVKD. This sequence was found in a person between 18 and 69 years old in good health. The chain employs TRBV10-3 and TRBJ1-1, with the D segment identity uncertain. Material for sequencing was blood. The DNA reads TGTGCCATCAGTGAGTCTCCGAACACTGAAGCTTTCTTT. It is translated as CAISESPNTEAFF.